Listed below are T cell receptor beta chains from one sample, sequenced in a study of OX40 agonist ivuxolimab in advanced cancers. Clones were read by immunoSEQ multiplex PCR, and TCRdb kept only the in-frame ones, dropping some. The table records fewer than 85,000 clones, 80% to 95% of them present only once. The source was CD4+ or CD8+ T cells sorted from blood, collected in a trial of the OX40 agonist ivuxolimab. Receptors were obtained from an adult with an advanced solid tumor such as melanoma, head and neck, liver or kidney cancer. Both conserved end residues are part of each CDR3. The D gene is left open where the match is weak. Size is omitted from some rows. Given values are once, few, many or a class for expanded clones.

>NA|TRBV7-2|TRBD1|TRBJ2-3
TGTGCCAGCAGTTCCCACAGGGGATCTATCACAGATACGCAGTATTTT
CASSSHRGSITDTQYF
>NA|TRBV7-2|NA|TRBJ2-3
TGTGCCAGCAGCCTAGTGGTGGATACGCAGTATTTT
CASSLVVDTQYF
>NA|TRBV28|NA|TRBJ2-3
TGTGCCAGCAGTTTATATGGCGGGACTAGCACAGATACGCAGTATTTT
CASSLYGGTSTDTQYF
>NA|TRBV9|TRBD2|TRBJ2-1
TGTGCCAGCAGCGCCCAACTAGCGGGAGGGCTCAATGAGCAGTTCTTC
CASSAQLAGGLNEQFF
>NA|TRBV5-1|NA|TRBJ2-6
TGCGCCAGCACTTTGGGCTCTGGGGCCAACGTCCTGACTTTC
CASTLGSGANVLTF
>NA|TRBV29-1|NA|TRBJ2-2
TGCAGCGTTGAAGATCCTTCTTCCCCGAGCCAGAACACCGGGGAGCTGTTTTTT
CSVEDPSSPSQNTGELFF
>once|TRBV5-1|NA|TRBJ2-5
TGCGCCAGCAGCTTGGCCGGCAGCGCAGAGACCCAGTACTTC
CASSLAGSAETQYF
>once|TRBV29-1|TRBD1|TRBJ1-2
TGCAGCGTTGCAGGGACAGGGAGTAAGAGCTACACCTTC
CSVAGTGSKSYTF
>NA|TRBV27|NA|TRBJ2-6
TGTGCCAGCAGTGTCAGGGGTCGGCTAATTAGCTCTGGGGCCAACGTCCTGACTTTC
CASSVRGRLISSGANVLTF
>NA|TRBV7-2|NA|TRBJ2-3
TGTGCCAGCAGCTTAAACGGGGCATGGAGCACAGATACGCAGTATTTT
CASSLNGAWSTDTQYF
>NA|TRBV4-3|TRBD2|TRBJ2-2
TGCGCCAGCAGCCCGGGACTAGCGGGAGGTTGGAACACCGGGGAGCTGTTTTTT
CASSPGLAGGWNTGELFF
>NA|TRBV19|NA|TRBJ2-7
TGTGCCAGTAGTACAGGGGAGGCGAGCTACGAGCAGTACTTC
CASSTGEASYEQYF
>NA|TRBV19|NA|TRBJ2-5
TGTGCCAGTATCCACCATACGGGGGCGCAGGAGACCCAGTACTTC
CASIHHTGAQETQYF
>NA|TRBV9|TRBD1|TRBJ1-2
TGTGCCAGCAGCCGACGGACAGGGAATGGCTACACCTTC
CASSRRTGNGYTF
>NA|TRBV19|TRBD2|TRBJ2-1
TGTGCCACCGCCCGGATTATGGCGGGAGGGAGGGCGAATGAGCAGTTCTTC
CATARIMAGGRANEQFF
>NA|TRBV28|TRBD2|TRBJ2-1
TGTGCCAGCAGTTTACCCACTAGCGGGGACAATGAGCAGTTCTTC
CASSLPTSGDNEQFF
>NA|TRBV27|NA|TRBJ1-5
TGTGCCAGCAGTTCAATCCTGGGACGGGGCAATCAGCCCCAGCATTTT
CASSSILGRGNQPQHF
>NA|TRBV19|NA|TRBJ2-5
TGTGCCAGCCAAACCGGGCCGGGTAGTGAGACCCAGTACTTC
CASQTGPGSETQYF
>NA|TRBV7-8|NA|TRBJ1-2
TGTGCCAGCAGCTTAGCCAGGGCGACTTATGGCTACACCTTC
CASSLARATYGYTF
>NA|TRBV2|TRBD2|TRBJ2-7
TGTGCCAGCCGGGCACTAGCGGGAGCCTACGAGCAGTACTTC
CASRALAGAYEQYF
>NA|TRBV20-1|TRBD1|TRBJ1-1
TGCAGTGCAACAGGGGTTGAAGCTTTCTTT
CSATGVEAFF
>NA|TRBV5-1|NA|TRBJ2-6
TGCGCCAGCAGTCAATCAGCTGGGGCCAACGTCCTGACTTTC
CASSQSAGANVLTF
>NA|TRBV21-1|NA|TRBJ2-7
TGTGCCAGCAGCAAAGGACTAGCGGGACACGAGCAGTACTTC
CASSKGLAGHEQYF
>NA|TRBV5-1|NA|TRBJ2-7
TGCGCCAGCAGCCCGGACGGATTTGGTAACGAGCAGTACTTC
CASSPDGFGNEQYF
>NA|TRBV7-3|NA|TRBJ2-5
TGTGCCAGCAGCCCGGCCGGTCGGGCAGGAGAGACCCAGTACTTC
CASSPAGRAGETQYF
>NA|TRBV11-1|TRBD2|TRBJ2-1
TGTGCCAGCAGCTTAGCGGCGGGAGCCTACAATGAGCAGTTCTTC
CASSLAAGAYNEQFF
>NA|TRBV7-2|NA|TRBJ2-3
TGTGCCAGCAGCCCCCACGGCGTGGAGGACACAGATACGCAGTATTTT
CASSPHGVEDTDTQYF
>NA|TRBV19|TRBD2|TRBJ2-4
TGTGCCAGTAGTATACGGGGACTAGCGGGAGCGGCCGCCAAAAACATTCAGTACTTC
CASSIRGLAGAAAKNIQYF
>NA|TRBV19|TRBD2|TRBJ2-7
TGTGCCAGTACGGCTGCGGGAGGGCCCAACGAGCAGTACTTC
CASTAAGGPNEQYF
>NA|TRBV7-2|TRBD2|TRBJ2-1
TGTGCCAGCAGCTTAGAAGCCACTAGCGGGTACAATGAGCAGTTCTTC
CASSLEATSGYNEQFF
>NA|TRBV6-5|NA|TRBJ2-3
TGTGCCAGCAGGGGGGGACAGCCGCACACAGATACGCAGTATTTT
CASRGGQPHTDTQYF
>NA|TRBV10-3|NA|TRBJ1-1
TGTGCCATCAGCAGGAACACTGAAGCTTTCTTT
CAISRNTEAFF
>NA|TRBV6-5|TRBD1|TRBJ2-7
TGTGCCAGCAGTTACAACAGGGGCTCCTACGAGCAGTACTTC
CASSYNRGSYEQYF
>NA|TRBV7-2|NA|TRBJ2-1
TGTGCCAGCAGCTTAGCGGTCGGTTCCTCCTACAATGAGCAGTTCTTC
CASSLAVGSSYNEQFF
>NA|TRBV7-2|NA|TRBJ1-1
TGTGCCAGCAGCTTAGCGTCAGGGACGAACACTGAAGCTTTCTTT
CASSLASGTNTEAFF
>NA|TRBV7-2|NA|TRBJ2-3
TGTGCCAGCAGTCAGGGCGCAGATACGCAGTATTTT
CASSQGADTQYF
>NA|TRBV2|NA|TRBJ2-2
TGTGCCAGCAGTGGACTTTTTAACACCGGGGAGCTGTTTTTT
CASSGLFNTGELFF
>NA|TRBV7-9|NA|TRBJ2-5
TGTGCCAGCAGCTTAGACAGGGTAACCCAGTACTTC
CASSLDRVTQYF
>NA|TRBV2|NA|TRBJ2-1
TGTGCCAGCAGCGCTGAAGTGGGCTCCTACAATGAGCAGTTCTTC
CASSAEVGSYNEQFF
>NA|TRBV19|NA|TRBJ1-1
TGTGCCAGTAGTATCGACGGCGGGGGGCAAACTGAAGCTTTCTTT
CASSIDGGGQTEAFF
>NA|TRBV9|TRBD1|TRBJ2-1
TGTGCCAGCAGCGTAGGGGACAGGGGGCTTGAGCAGTTCTTC
CASSVGDRGLEQFF
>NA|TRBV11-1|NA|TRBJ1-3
TGTGCCAGCAGTCGCGACCACTCTGGAAACACCATATATTTT
CASSRDHSGNTIYF
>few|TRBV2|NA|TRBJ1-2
TGTGCCAGCAGTGAGGGGTTACTTGGCTACACCTTC
CASSEGLLGYTF
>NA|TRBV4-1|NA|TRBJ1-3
TGCGCCAGCAGCCGAGGCCCAACGGCGGACACCATATATTTT
CASSRGPTADTIYF
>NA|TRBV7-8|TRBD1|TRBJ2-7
TGTGCCAGCAGCTTACCTACAGGGGGCGTGTACGAGCAGTACTTC
CASSLPTGGVYEQYF
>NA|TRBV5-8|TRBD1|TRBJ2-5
TGTGCCAGCAGCTTGTTCGGGACAGCCCGCGAAGAGACCCAGTACTTC
CASSLFGTAREETQYF
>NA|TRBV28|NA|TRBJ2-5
TGTGCCAGCAGTTTAAACCGCGTCGAGACCCAGTACTTC
CASSLNRVETQYF
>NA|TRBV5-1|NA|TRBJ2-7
TGCGCCAGCAGCTTGGAGGGTAGGGTAGGATCCTACGAGCAGTACTTC
CASSLEGRVGSYEQYF
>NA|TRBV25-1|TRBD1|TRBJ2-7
TGTGCCAGCAGTGGGGGACAGGGGAGATACGAGCAGTACTTC
CASSGGQGRYEQYF
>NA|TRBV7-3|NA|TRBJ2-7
TGTGCCAGCAGCCTCGCCGGGTCCTACGAGCAGTACTTC
CASSLAGSYEQYF
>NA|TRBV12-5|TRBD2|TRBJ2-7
TGTGCTAGTGGTTTGGTACGACTAGCGGGAGGGCGGTACGAGCAGTACTTC
CASGLVRLAGGRYEQYF